The present T cell receptor (beta chain) was sequenced within a study of Ad26.COV2.S vaccination and SARS-CoV-2 variants. The wider study: Donor allocation was to the COV1001 Ad26.COV2.S trial arm. Study-level findings and limits: Responses of spike-specific T cells (both CD8+ and CD4+) reportedly showed substantial breadth after vaccination.

The CDR3 consists of 14 residues. V lost 6 bases and J lost 6; bases outside the gene matches: 10. CDR1 MDHEN and CDR2 SYDVKM come from the germline V gene. Turning to this clone: Its specificity is unknown.

Documented treatment: about 20 received Ad26.COV2.S at low or high dose, single or two shots; several received placebo; per-sample allocation not given. Sampling was done on day 63 after the first vaccine or placebo injection. The study used a vaccine consisting of an Ad26 vector that expressed Wuhan-strain SARS-CoV-2 spike. The method was immunoSEQ multiplex PCR; TCRdb's version includes in-frame clones alone and lacks a portion of them. The data hold around 300,000 clones, with less than 90% observed a single time. The TCR sequence derives from a person aged 18 to 65 who received the Ad26.COV2.S COVID-19 vaccine or a placebo. The V call is TRBV28, the J call TRBJ1-1, with 7 positions matching TRBD1. The source was peripheral blood, collected in a trial of Ad26.COV2.S vaccine versus placebo. CDR3 residues: CASSVGQVVPEAFF. CDR3 DNA: TGTGCCAGCAGCGTCGGACAGGTCGTCCCTGAAGCTTTCTTT.